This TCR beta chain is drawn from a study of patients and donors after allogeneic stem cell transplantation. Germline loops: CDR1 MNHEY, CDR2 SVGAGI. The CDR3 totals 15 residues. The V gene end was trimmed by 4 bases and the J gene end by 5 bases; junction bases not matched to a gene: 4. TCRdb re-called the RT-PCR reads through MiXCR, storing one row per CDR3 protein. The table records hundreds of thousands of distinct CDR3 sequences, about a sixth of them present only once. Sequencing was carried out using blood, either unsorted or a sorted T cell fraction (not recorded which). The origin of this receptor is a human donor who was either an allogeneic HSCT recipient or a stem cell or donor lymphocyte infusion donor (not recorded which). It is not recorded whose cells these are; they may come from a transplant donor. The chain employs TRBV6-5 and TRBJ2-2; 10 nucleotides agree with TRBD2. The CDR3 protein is CASSSAGGRTGELFF. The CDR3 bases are TGTGCCAGCAGTTCAGCGGGGGGGCGGACCGGGGAGCTGTTTTTT.